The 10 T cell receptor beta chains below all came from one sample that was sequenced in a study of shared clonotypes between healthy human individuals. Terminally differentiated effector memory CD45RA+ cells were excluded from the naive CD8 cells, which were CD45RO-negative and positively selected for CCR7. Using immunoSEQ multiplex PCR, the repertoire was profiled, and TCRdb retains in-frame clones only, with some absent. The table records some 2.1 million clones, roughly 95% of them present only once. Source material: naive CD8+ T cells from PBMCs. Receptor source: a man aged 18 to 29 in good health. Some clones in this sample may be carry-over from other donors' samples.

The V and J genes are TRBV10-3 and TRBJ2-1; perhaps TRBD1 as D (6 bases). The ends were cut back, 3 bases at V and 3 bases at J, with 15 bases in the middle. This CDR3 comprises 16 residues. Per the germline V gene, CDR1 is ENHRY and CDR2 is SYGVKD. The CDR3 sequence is CAISDLADRSYNEQFF. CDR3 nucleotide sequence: TGTGCCATCAGTGACTTGGCCGACAGGAGCTACAATGAGCAGTTCTTC.

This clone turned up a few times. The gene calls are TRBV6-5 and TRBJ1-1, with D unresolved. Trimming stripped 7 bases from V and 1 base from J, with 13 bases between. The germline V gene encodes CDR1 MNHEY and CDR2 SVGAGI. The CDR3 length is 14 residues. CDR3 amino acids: CASTPGRENTEAFF. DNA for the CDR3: TGTGCCAGCACCCCCGGTCGGGAGAACACTGAAGCTTTCTTT.

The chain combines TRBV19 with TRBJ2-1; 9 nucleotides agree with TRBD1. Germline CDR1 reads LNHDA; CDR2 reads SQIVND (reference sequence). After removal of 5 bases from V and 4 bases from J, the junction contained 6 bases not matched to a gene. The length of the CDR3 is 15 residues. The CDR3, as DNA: TGTGCCAGTAGTGCACGGACAGGGGTATACAATGAGCAGTTCTTC. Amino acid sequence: CASSARTGVYNEQFF.

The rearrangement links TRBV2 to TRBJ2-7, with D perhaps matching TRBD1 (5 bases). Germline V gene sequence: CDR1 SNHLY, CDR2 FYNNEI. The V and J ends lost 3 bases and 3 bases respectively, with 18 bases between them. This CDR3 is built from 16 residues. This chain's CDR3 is CASSDLPTDTSYEQYF. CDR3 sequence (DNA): TGTGCCAGCAGTGACCTTCCGACAGATACAAGCTACGAGCAGTACTTC. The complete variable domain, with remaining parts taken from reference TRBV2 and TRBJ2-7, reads EPEVTQTPSHQVTQMGQEVILRCVPISNHLYFYWYRQILGQKVEFLVSFYNNEISEKSEIFDDQFSVERPDGSNFTLKIRSTKLEDSAMYFCASSDLPTDTSYEQYFGPGTRLTVT.

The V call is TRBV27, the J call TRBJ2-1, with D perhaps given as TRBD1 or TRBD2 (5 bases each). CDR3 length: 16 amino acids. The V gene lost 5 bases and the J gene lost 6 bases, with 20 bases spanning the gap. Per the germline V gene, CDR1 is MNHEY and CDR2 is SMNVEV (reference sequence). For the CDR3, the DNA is TGTGCCAGCAGTCCTAGCTGGGGCCCAGCTTCCAATGAGCAGTTCTTC. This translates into CASSPSWGPASNEQFF.

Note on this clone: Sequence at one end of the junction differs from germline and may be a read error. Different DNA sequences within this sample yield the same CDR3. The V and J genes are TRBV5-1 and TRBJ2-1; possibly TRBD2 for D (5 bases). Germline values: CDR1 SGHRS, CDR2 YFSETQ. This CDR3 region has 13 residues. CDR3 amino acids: CASSLDPRDEQFF. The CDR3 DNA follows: TGCGCCAGCAGTTTGGATCCGCGGGATGAGCAGTTCTTC.

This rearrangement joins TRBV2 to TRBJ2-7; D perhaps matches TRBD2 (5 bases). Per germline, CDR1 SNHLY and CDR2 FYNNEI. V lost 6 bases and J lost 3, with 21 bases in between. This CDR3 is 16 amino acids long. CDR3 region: CASRVSGRLPLYEQYF. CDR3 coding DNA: TGTGCCAGCAGGGTCAGCGGCCGCCTACCACTCTACGAGCAGTACTTC.

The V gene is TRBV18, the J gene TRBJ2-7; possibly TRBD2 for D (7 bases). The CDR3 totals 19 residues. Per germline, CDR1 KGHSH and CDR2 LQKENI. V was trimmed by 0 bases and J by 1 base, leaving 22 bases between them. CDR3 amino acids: CASSPPAGANPNHSYEQYF. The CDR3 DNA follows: TGTGCCAGCTCACCACCGGCGGGGGCAAACCCAAACCATTCCTACGAGCAGTACTTC.

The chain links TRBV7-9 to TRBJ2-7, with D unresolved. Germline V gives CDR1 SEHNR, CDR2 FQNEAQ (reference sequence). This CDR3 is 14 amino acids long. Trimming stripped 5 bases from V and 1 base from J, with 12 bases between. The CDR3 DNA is TGTGCCAGCAGCACTAAGACAAGATCCTACGAGCAGTACTTC. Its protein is CASSTKTRSYEQYF.

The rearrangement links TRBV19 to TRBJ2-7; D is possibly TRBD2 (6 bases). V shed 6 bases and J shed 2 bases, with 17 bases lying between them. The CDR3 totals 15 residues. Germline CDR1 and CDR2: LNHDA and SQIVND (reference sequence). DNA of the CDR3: TGTGCCAGTAGAGCCTCCGGGACTCCTACCTACGAGCAGTACTTC. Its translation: CASRASGTPTYEQYF.